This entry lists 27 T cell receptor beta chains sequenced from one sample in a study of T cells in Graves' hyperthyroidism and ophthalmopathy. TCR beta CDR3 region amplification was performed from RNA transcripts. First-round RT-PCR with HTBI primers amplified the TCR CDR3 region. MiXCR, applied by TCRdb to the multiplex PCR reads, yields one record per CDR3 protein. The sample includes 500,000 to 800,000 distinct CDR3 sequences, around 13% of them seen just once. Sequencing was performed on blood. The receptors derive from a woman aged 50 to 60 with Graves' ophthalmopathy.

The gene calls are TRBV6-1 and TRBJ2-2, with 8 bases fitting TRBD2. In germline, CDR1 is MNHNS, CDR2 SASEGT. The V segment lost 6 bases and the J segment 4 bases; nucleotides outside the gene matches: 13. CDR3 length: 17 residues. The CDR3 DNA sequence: TGTGCCAGCAGATCCCTAGGAGCGGGAGCCATCACCGGGGAGCTGTTTTTT. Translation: CASRSLGAGAITGELFF.

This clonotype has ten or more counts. Here the CDR3 reads CASSFSPGDTQYF. The CDR3 coding sequence is TGTGCCAGCAGCTTTAGCCCCGGAGATACGCAGTATTTT. The chain has TRBV7-3 and TRBJ2-3; D remains ambiguous. Trimming cost V 3 bases and J 5 bases, with 9 bases left between them. The CDR3 runs 13 residues. The germline V gene encodes CDR1 SGHTA and CDR2 FQGTGA.

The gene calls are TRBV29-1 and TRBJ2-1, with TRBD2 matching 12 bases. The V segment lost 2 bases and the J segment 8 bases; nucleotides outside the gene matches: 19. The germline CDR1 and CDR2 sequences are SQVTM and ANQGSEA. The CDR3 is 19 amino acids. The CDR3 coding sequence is TGCAGCGTTGAAACCGGACTAGCGGGACTTCAGGGGGGGGGGTATGAGCAGTTCTTC. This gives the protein CSVETGLAGLQGGGYEQFF.

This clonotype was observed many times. The CDR3 spells CASSQDASQETQYF. The CDR3 nucleotides are TGTGCCAGCAGCCAAGACGCGTCCCAAGAGACCCAGTACTTC. The gene calls are TRBV3-1 and TRBJ2-5, with D uncertain. Looked up from germline, CDR1 is LGHDT and CDR2 is YNNKEL (reference sequence). The CDR3 consists of 14 residues. Trimming cost V 0 bases and J 1 base, with 6 bases left between them.

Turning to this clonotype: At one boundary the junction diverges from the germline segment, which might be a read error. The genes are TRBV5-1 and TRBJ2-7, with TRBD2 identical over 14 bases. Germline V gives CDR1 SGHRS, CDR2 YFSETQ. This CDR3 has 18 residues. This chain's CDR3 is CASSLGPGLAGVRDEQYF. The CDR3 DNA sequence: TGTGCCAGCAGCTTGGGGCCGGGACTAGCGGGAGTTCGGGACGAGCAGTACTTC.

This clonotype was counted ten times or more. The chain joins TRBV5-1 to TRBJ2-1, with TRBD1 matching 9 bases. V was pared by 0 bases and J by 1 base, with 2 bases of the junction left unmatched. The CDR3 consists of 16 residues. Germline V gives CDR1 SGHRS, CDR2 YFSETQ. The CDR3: CASSLEGQGSYNEQFF. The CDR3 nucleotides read TGCGCCAGCAGCTTGGAGGGACAGGGTTCCTACAATGAGCAGTTCTTC. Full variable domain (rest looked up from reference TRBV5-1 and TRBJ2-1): KAGVTQTPRYLIKTRGQQVTLSCSPISGHRSVSWYQQTPGQGLQFLFEYFSETQRNKGNFPGRFSGRQFSNSRSEMNVSTLELGDSALYLCASSLEGQGSYNEQFFGPGTRLTVL.

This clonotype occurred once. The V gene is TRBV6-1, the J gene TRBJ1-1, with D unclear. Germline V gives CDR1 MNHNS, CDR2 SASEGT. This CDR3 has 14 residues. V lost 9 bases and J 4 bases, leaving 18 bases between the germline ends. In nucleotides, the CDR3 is TGTGCCAGTTTTCCCCTGGACTCCCCCACTGAAGCTTTCTTT. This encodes CASFPLDSPTEAFF.

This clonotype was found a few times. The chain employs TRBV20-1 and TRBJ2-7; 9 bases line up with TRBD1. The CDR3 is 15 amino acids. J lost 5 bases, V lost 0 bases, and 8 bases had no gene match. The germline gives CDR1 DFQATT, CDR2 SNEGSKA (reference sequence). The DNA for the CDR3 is TGCAGTGCTAGAGATCCGGACAGGGGTTCCCACGAGCAGTACTTC. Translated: CSARDPDRGSHEQYF.

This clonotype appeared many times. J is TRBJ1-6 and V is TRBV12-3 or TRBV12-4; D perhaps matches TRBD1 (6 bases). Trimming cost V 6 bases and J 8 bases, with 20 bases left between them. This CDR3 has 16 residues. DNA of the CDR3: TGTGCCAGCAGCCATATACCACAGGGCGGTGATTCACCCCTCCACTTT. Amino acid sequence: CASSHIPQGGDSPLHF.

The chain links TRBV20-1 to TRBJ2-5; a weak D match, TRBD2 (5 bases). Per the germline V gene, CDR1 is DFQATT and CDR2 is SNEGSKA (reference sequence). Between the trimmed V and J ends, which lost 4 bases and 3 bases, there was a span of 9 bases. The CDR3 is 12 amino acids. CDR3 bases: TGCAGTGCTAAAACTAGAGAAGAGACCCAGTACTTC. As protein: CSAKTREETQYF.

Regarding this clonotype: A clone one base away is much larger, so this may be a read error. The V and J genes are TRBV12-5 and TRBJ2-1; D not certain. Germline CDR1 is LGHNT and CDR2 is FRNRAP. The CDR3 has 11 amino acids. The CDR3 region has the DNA TGTGCTAGTGGTTTGGGCAATAAGCAGTTCTTC. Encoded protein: CASGLGNKQFF.

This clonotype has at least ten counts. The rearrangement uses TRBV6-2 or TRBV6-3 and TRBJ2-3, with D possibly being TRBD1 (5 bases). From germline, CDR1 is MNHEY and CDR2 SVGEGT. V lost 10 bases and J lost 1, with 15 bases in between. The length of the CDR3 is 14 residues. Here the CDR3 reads CANDGAMGTDTQYF. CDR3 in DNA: TGTGCCAACGATGGGGCGATGGGCACAGATACGCAGTATTTT.

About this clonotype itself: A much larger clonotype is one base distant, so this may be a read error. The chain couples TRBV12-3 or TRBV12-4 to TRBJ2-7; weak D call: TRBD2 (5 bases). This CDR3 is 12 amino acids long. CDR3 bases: TGTCCCAGCCTCGGACTCTCCTACGAGCAGTACTTC. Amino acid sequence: CPSLGLSYEQYF.

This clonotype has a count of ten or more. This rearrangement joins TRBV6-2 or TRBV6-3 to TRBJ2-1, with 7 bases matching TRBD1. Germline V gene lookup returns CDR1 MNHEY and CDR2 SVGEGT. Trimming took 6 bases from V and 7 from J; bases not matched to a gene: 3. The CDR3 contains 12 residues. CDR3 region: CASRTGLNEQFF. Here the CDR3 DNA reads TGTGCCAGCAGGACAGGGTTAAATGAGCAGTTCTTC.

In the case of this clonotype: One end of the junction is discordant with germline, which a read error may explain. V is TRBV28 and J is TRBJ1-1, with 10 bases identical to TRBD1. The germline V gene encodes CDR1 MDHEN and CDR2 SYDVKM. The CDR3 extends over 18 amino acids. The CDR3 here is CASSLFPGTGEGDTEAFF. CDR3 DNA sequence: TGTGCCAGCAGCTTATTCCCTGGGACAGGGGAAGGTGACACTGAAGCTTTCTTT. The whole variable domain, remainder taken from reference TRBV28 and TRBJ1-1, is DVKVTQSSRYLVKRTGEKVFLECVQDMDHENMFWYRQDPGLGLRLIYFSYDVKMKEKGDIPEGYSVSREKKERFSLILESASTNQTSMYLCASSLFPGTGEGDTEAFFGQGTRLTVV.

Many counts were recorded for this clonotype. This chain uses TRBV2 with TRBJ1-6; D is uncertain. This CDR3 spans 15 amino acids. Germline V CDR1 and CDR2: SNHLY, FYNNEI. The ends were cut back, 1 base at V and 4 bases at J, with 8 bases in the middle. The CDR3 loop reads CASSEVAAYNSPLHF. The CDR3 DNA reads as TGTGCCAGCAGTGAAGTAGCAGCTTATAATTCACCCCTCCACTTT.

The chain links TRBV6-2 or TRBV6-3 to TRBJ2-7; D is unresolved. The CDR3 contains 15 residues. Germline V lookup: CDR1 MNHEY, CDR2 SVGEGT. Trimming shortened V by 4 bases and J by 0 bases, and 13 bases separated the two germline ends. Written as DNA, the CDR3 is TGTGCCAGCAGTTCCATCCCAGCGAGCTCCTACGAGCAGTACTTC. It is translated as CASSSIPASSYEQYF.

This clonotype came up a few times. The CDR3 DNA follows: TGCGCCAGCAGAATAAGACAGGGGGTCACCGGGGAGCTGTTTTTT. Encoded protein: CASRIRQGVTGELFF. This chain uses TRBV5-1 with TRBJ2-2; the match to TRBD1 covers 9 bases. CDR1 SGHRS and CDR2 YFSETQ come from the germline V gene. The V segment lost 5 bases and the J segment 4 bases; nucleotides outside the gene matches: 6. The CDR3 is made up of 15 amino acids.

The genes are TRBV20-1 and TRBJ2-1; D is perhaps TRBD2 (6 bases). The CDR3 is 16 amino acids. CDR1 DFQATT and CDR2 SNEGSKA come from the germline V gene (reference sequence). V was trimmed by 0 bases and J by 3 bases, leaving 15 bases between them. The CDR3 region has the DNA TGCAGTGCTAGAGATAGGCGGTCTAGCGTCTACAATGAGCAGTTCTTC. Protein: CSARDRRSSVYNEQFF.

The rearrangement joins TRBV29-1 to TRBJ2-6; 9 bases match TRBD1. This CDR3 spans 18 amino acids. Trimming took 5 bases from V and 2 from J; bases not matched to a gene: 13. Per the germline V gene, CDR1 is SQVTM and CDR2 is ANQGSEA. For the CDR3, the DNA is TGCAGCGTTACTGAGAAAACAGGGGGCTTCCCTGGGGCCAACGTCCTGACTTTC. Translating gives CSVTEKTGGFPGANVLTF.

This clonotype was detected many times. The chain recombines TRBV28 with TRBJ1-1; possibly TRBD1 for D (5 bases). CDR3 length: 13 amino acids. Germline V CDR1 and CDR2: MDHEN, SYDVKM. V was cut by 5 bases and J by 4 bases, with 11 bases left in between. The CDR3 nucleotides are TGTGCCAGCAGTACAAACGGGGGCACTGAAGCTTTCTTT. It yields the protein CASSTNGGTEAFF.

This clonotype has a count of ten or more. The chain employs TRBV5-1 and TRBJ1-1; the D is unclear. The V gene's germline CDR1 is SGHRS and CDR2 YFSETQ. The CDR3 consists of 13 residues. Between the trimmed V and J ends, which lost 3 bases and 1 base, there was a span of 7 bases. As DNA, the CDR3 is TGCGCCAGCAGCTCGATCCCGAACACTGAAGCTTTCTTT. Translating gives CASSSIPNTEAFF.

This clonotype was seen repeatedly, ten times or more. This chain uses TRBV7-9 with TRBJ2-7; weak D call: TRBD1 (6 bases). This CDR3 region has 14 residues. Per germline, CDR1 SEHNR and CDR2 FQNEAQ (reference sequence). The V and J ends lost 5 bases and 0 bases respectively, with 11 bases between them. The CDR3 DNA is TGTGCCAGCAGCCAAAGGGACAACTCCTACGAGCAGTACTTC. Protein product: CASSQRDNSYEQYF. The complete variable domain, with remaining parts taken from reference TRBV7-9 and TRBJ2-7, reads DTGVSQNPRHKITKRGQNVTFRCDPISEHNRLYWYRQTLGQGPEFLTYFQNEAQLEKSRLLSDRFSAERPKGSFSTLEIQRTEQGDSAMYLCASSQRDNSYEQYFGPGTRLTVT.

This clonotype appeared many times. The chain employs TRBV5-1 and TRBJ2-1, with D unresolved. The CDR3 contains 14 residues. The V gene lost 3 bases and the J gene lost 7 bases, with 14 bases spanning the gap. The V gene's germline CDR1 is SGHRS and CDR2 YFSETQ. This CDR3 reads CASSSFKGRNEQFF. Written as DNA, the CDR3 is TGCGCCAGCAGCTCCTTCAAAGGGCGGAATGAGCAGTTCTTC. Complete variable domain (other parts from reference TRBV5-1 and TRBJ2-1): KAGVTQTPRYLIKTRGQQVTLSCSPISGHRSVSWYQQTPGQGLQFLFEYFSETQRNKGNFPGRFSGRQFSNSRSEMNVSTLELGDSALYLCASSSFKGRNEQFFGPGTRLTVL.

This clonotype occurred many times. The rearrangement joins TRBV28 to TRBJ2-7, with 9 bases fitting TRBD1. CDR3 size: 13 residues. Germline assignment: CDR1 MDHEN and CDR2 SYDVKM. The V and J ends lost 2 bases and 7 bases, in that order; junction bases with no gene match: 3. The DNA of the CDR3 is TGTGCCAGCAGTTTAAACAGGGGGCGAGAGCAGTACTTC. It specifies CASSLNRGREQYF.

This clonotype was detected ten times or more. CDR3 sequence reads: CASSPTLTDSGNTIYF. CDR3 coding DNA: TGTGCCAGCAGTCCAACATTGACTGACTCTGGAAACACCATATATTTT. The V call is TRBV28, the J call TRBJ1-3, with unresolved D. V was cut by 5 bases and J by 0 bases, with 14 bases left in between. The germline V gene has CDR1 MDHEN and CDR2 SYDVKM. The CDR3 loop spans 16 amino acids.

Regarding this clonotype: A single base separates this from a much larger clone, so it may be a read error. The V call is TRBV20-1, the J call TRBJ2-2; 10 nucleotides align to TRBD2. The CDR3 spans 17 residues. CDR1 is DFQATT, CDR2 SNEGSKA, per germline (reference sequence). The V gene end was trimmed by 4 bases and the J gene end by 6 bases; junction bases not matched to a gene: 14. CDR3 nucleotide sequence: TGCAGTGCTAAAGAGGTCCTAGCGGGAGTGTTTCCCGGGGAGCTGTTTTTT. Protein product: CSAKEVLAGVFPGELFF.